A selection of T cell receptor beta chains follows, all from one sample in a study of long-term antiretroviral therapy in people with HIV. Profiling relied on immunoSEQ multiplex PCR, and the TCRdb table lists in-frame clones only, not all of them. The repertoire consists of 40,000 or so clones, with about 86% occurring once and the leading ten covering around 3.9%. Sequenced material: unsorted PBMCs, taken just before starting antiretroviral therapy. These receptors came from a woman under 30 with HIV. Each CDR3 is given with its conserved first and last residue. Fields, in order: V gene, D gene, clone size, J gene, CDR3 protein, CDR3 DNA. D genes are given only for firm matches. The size field is filled for only some rows; it gives once, few, many or a size class.

>TRBV6-5|.|.|TRBJ1-5
CASRGGDNQPQHF
TGTGCCAGCAGGGGAGGGGACAATCAGCCCCAGCATTTT
>TRBV7-9|TRBD1|few|TRBJ2-2
CASSLAATGGSAGELFF
TGTGCCAGCAGCTTAGCCGCGACAGGGGGTAGCGCCGGGGAGCTGTTTTTT
>TRBV28|.|.|TRBJ1-1
CASSPLRPAGAMNTEAFF
TGTGCCAGCAGTCCATTACGGCCGGCAGGAGCGATGAACACTGAAGCTTTCTTT
>TRBV10-3|.|.|TRBJ1-6
CAISESTREISSYNSPLHF
TGTGCCATCAGTGAGTCGACAAGGGAAATATCCTCCTATAATTCACCCCTCCACTTT
>TRBV14|.|.|TRBJ1-4
CASSQWDVALGEKLFF
TGTGCCAGCAGCCAATGGGACGTCGCTTTAGGGGAAAAACTGTTTTTT
>TRBV28|TRBD2|.|TRBJ2-4
CASSGGGRKNIQYF
TGTGCCAGCAGCGGGGGGGGCCGTAAAAACATTCAGTACTTC
>TRBV7-6|TRBD2|.|TRBJ2-1
CASSRGTSGSSYNEQFF
TGTGCCAGCAGCCGCGGGACTAGCGGGAGCTCCTACAATGAGCAGTTCTTC
>TRBV2|.|few|TRBJ2-7
CASSEQGIGEQYF
TGTGCCAGCAGTGAACAGGGGATCGGCGAGCAGTACTTC
>TRBV28|TRBD2|once|TRBJ2-7
CASSLFSGLHEQYF
TGTGCCAGCAGTTTATTTAGCGGGCTCCACGAGCAGTACTTC
>TRBV19|.|.|TRBJ2-5
CASSIGGETQYF
TGTGCCAGTAGTATAGGAGGAGAGACCCAGTACTTC
>TRBV6-5|.|.|TRBJ2-7
CASSYNKAYEQYF
TGTGCCAGCAGTTACAACAAGGCGTACGAGCAGTACTTC
>TRBV29-1|.|.|TRBJ2-1
CSVDVSGLNEQFF
TGCAGCGTTGACGTTTCAGGGCTCAATGAGCAGTTCTTC
>TRBV7-2|.|few|TRBJ1-5
CASSLAGEDQPQHF
TGTGCCAGCAGCTTAGCCGGGGAGGATCAGCCCCAGCATTTT
>TRBV29-1|.|.|TRBJ2-1
CSPRLTGYYNEQFF
TGCAGCCCGCGACTCACCGGCTATTACAATGAGCAGTTCTTC
>TRBV4-3|TRBD2|.|TRBJ2-7
CASSPSMGGSGYEQYF
TGCGCCAGCAGCCCGTCTATGGGGGGGAGTGGGTACGAGCAGTACTTC
>TRBV28|TRBD2|.|TRBJ2-3
CASSRLAGMGDTQYF
TGTGCCAGCAGTCGACTAGCGGGGATGGGAGATACGCAGTATTTT
>TRBV27|.|.|TRBJ1-4
CASSFISGGKGKLFF
TGTGCCAGCAGTTTCATTTCGGGGGGAAAGGGAAAACTGTTTTTT
>TRBV5-4|.|.|TRBJ2-7
CASSLSPLGRPSGEQYF
TGTGCCAGCAGCTTGTCCCCCTTGGGCAGGCCGTCCGGCGAGCAGTACTTC
>TRBV27|.|few|TRBJ2-7
CASSSRLEQYF
TGTGCCAGCAGTTCCCGCCTGGAGCAGTACTTC
>TRBV12-5|TRBD2|few|TRBJ2-1
CASGQAGGSYNEQFF
TGTGCTAGTGGCCAAGCGGGAGGCTCCTACAATGAGCAGTTCTTC
>TRBV10-3|TRBD1|.|TRBJ2-3
CAIRGQTTDTQYF
TGTGCCATCAGGGGACAGACCACAGATACGCAGTATTTT
>TRBV27|TRBD2|once|TRBJ2-5
CASSNLAEIQETQYF
TGTGCCAGCAGCAATCTAGCGGAAATACAAGAGACCCAGTACTTC
>TRBV27|.|.|TRBJ1-1
CASSSRPRTEAFF
TGTGCCAGCAGTTCCAGGCCCCGCACTGAAGCTTTCTTT
>TRBV10-1|TRBD2|.|TRBJ2-1
CASSGGTSGRKNYNEQFF
TGCGCCAGCAGCGGGGGGACTAGCGGGAGGAAAAACTACAATGAGCAGTTCTTC
>TRBV5-1|TRBD1|.|TRBJ2-7
CASSLGQGVYEQYF
TGCGCCAGCAGCTTGGGACAGGGGGTCTACGAGCAGTACTTC
>TRBV11-1|TRBD1|few|TRBJ2-7
CASSFRDRGAYEQYF
TGTGCCAGCAGCTTTCGAGACAGGGGTGCCTACGAGCAGTACTTC
>TRBV5-6|.|once|TRBJ2-7
CASSWAEGASYEQYF
TGTGCCAGCAGCTGGGCGGAGGGGGCGTCCTACGAGCAGTACTTC
>TRBV5-5|.|once|TRBJ1-5
CASSLAVGLGQPQHF
TGTGCCAGCAGCTTGGCAGTAGGGTTGGGGCAGCCCCAGCATTTT
>TRBV5-6|TRBD1|.|TRBJ1-4
CASSWGTGGGEKLFF
TGTGCCAGCAGCTGGGGAACAGGGGGCGGTGAAAAACTGTTTTTT
>TRBV7-8|TRBD1|.|TRBJ2-2
CASKGADRHTGELFF
TGTGCCAGCAAGGGGGCGGACCGACACACCGGGGAGCTGTTTTTT
>TRBV7-2|.|.|TRBJ2-1
CASSLEVAVSYNEQFF
TGTGCCAGCAGCTTAGAAGTAGCGGTTTCCTACAATGAGCAGTTCTTC
>TRBV4-1|TRBD2|.|TRBJ2-7
CASSQETGLAGREQYF
TGCGCCAGCAGCCAAGAGACGGGACTAGCGGGGAGAGAGCAGTACTTC
>TRBV4-3|.|.|TRBJ2-7
CASSQAWVGSYEQYF
TGCGCCAGCAGCCAGGCTTGGGTCGGCTCCTACGAGCAGTACTTC
>TRBV7-6|.|.|TRBJ1-4
CASSIGTASHEKLFF
TGTGCCAGCAGCATTGGGACGGCCAGTCATGAAAAACTGTTTTTT
>TRBV28|TRBD2|.|TRBJ2-1
CATRTGTSGYNEQFF
TGTGCCACCCGAACCGGGACTAGCGGGTACAATGAGCAGTTCTTC
>TRBV5-1|TRBD2|.|TRBJ2-1
CASSWTSGNEQFF
TGCGCCAGCAGCTGGACTAGCGGCAATGAGCAGTTCTTC
>TRBV27|.|.|TRBJ2-1
CASSLTLASKQFF
TGTGCCAGCAGTTTAACGCTAGCCTCCAAGCAGTTCTTC
>TRBV6-5|TRBD1|.|TRBJ2-7
CASSYGQGFYYEQYF
TGTGCCAGCAGTTACGGACAGGGCTTCTACTACGAGCAGTACTTC
>TRBV19|TRBD1|.|TRBJ2-2
CASSIGGGQGATGELFF
TGTGCCAGTAGTATAGGGGGAGGACAGGGGGCCACCGGGGAGCTGTTTTTT
>TRBV7-9|TRBD1|.|TRBJ2-7
CASQGAHEQYF
TGTGCCAGCCAGGGGGCCCACGAGCAGTACTTC
>TRBV6-6|.|.|TRBJ2-4
CASRVAEIAKNIQYF
TGTGCCAGCAGGGTAGCGGAGATAGCCAAAAACATTCAGTACTTC
>TRBV27|TRBD2|.|TRBJ2-7
CASSLYSGSFEQYF
TGTGCCAGCAGTTTATATAGCGGGAGCTTCGAGCAGTACTTC
>TRBV7-2|.|.|TRBJ2-7
CASSLAQAPSYEQYF
TGTGCCAGCAGCTTAGCCCAGGCGCCTTCCTACGAGCAGTACTTC
>TRBV5-8|.|once|TRBJ2-7
CASSFRRHEQYF
TGTGCCAGCAGCTTCCGTAGGCACGAGCAGTACTTC
>TRBV19|.|.|TRBJ2-6
CASSKPQGSGANVLTF
TGTGCCAGTAGTAAACCACAGGGCTCTGGGGCCAACGTCCTGACTTTC
>TRBV2|TRBD1|.|TRBJ1-1
CASSVGTGGAFF
TGTGCCAGCAGCGTCGGGACAGGGGGAGCTTTCTTT
>TRBV9|.|.|TRBJ2-2
CASSPQSFTGELFF
TGTGCCAGCAGCCCACAGTCCTTCACCGGGGAGCTGTTTTTT
>TRBV9|TRBD2|.|TRBJ2-7
CASSVGLAGDLGEQYF
TGTGCCAGCAGCGTAGGACTAGCGGGAGACCTTGGAGAGCAGTACTTC
>TRBV2|TRBD1|.|TRBJ1-2
CASRDRQGKTYGYTF
TGTGCCAGCAGGGACCGACAGGGAAAGACCTATGGCTACACCTTC
>TRBV19|TRBD1|.|TRBJ2-7
CASSGTGGISEQYF
TGTGCCAGTAGTGGGACAGGGGGAATCTCCGAGCAGTACTTC
>TRBV9|.|.|TRBJ2-7
CASSSYDSPEQYF
TGTGCCAGCAGCTCCTACGACAGTCCCGAGCAGTACTTC
>TRBV4-3|.|.|TRBJ2-3
CASSQDVTDTQYF
TGCGCCAGCAGCCAGGACGTCACGGATACGCAGTATTTT
>TRBV6-5|.|.|TRBJ1-5
CASSYTGTDQPQHF
TGTGCCAGCAGTTACACAGGGACCGACCAGCCCCAGCATTTT
>TRBV4-3|.|.|TRBJ1-1
CASSQELMDTEAFF
TGCGCCAGCAGCCAAGAATTGATGGACACTGAAGCTTTCTTT
>TRBV5-6|TRBD1|few|TRBJ1-2
CASSWGQGASGYTF
TGTGCCAGCAGCTGGGGACAGGGGGCTAGCGGCTACACCTTC
>TRBV7-9|TRBD1|.|TRBJ2-7
CASSPQGQGARQYF
TGTGCCAGCAGCCCCCAGGGGCAGGGGGCGAGGCAGTACTTC
>TRBV10-3|.|.|TRBJ1-2
CAISESRLTGGYTF
TGTGCCATCAGTGAGTCGCGACTTACGGGAGGCTACACCTTC
>TRBV4-1|TRBD1|once|TRBJ2-7
CASSHPRGRGWDEQYF
TGCGCCAGCAGCCACCCACGTGGCAGGGGGTGGGACGAGCAGTACTTC
>TRBV27|.|.|TRBJ1-2
CASSLDRKLYGYTF
TGTGCCAGCAGTTTAGACAGGAAACTCTATGGCTACACCTTC
>TRBV7-9|.|.|TRBJ2-3
CASSLIKRGRGADTQYF
TGTGCCAGCAGCTTAATCAAGAGAGGGAGGGGGGCAGATACGCAGTATTTT